Listed here is a single T cell receptor (beta chain). What it recognizes is unknown. The sample is drawn from a study of T cells after yellow fever vaccination. Whole-study findings and limits: The booster response re-showed most primary clones: more than 95% CD4, approximately 90% CD8.

This CDR3 spans 16 amino acids. V gave up 3 bases and J gave up 7 bases, with 18 bases separating them. CDR1 PRHDT and CDR2 FYEKMQ come from the germline V gene (reference sequence). Using its own MiXCR run on the 5' RACE reads, TCRdb lists one record per CDR3 protein. Among tens of thousands of distinct CDR3 sequences, approximately 6.9% were seen once, and the ten largest hold about a third. This TCR came from a man aged 18 to 35 who received the YFV17D yellow fever vaccine. The material was CD8+ T cells sorted from PBMCs, obtained 5 days after the first yellow fever vaccination. The rearrangement joins TRBV13 to TRBJ2-2, with D possibly TRBD2 on 6 matching bases. CDR3 nucleotide sequence: TGTGCCAGCAGCTTGACCAGGGAGGAATCCGGCGGGGAGCTGTTTTTT. Its protein is CASSLTREESGGELFF.